This T cell receptor (beta chain) was recovered during a study of T cell responses to AZD1222 COVID-19 vaccine. General study points: Distributed over spike, vaccine-associated CD4 TCRs predominated at 160-218 and 743-854.

The germline CDR1 and CDR2 sequences are SGHRS and YFSETQ. The CDR3 is 16 amino acids. V lost 4 bases and J lost 7; bases outside the gene matches: 8. Measured with immunoSEQ multiplex PCR; TCRdb has only the in-frame clones, and not every one. Among more than 100,000 clones listed, more than 75% were seen once. On this clone itself: Its antigen is not known.

The origin of this receptor is an adult in good health. This specimen was peripheral blood, taken on day 0 of AZD1222 vaccination. The chain joins TRBV5-1 to TRBJ1-6; 10 positions agree with TRBD1. CDR3 amino acids: CASSRGTGDGNSPLHF. CDR3 bases: TGCGCCAGCAGCCGCGGGACAGGGGACGGAAATTCACCCCTCCACTTT.